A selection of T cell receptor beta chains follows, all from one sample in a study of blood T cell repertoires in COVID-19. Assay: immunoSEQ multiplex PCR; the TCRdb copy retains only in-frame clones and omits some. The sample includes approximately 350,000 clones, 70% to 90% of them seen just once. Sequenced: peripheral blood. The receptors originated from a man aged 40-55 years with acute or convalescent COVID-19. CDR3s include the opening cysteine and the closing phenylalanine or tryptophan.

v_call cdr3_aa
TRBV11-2 CASSLLSGYDEQFF
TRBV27 CASSGRGTGLADTQYF
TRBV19 CASSKQGADTGELFF
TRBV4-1 CASSQDPLSRGTTYEQYF
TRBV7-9 CASSSNVVGANVLTF
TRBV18 CASSHTGQTNTEAFF
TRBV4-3 CASSQGRRGDYEQYF
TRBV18 CASSPQGTTPNYGYTF
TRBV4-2 CASSQGLAGRGIQYF
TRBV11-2 CASSGRGVIHTEAFF
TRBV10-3 CAISAGQGDYGYTF
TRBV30 CAWSGAYSGNTIYF
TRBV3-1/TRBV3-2 CASSRLGVLAGSYEQYF
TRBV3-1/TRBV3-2 CASSHEGGRVNEQFF
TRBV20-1 CSAMNNYEQYF
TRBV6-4 CASSEGAGNTGELFF
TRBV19 CASRPRGPSNQPQHF
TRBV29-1 CSVPRLGEVGEQFF
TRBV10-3 CAISSGLAGGVAKNIQYF
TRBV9 CASSVDPGGNTIYF
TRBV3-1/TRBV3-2 CASSQEGLEQFF
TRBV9 CASSVDLGSGGNTIYF
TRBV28 CASSSGGSNQPQHF
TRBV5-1 CASSAPGQPNTEAFF
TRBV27 CASSWGRNTEAFF
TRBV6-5 CASSPPGQRVEAFF
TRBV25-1 CASRWDREEDTEAFF
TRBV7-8 CASSRGLDGGPLHF
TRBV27 CASSGANTGELFF
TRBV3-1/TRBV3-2 CASSQRAGGTGANVLTF
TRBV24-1 CATSDLRLASNNEQFF
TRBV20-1 CSASPSSSYEQYF
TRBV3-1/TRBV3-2 CASSQDFMSNSPLHF